This is a list of T cell receptor beta chains from one sample in a study of regulatory T cells in long-lasting Graves disease. TCRdb analysed the multiplex PCR reads with MiXCR anew, one entry per CDR3 protein. The profile shows about 440,000 distinct CDR3 sequences, under 15% of them singletons. The same sample was also used in a study of T cells in Graves' hyperthyroidism and ophthalmopathy.

Sequenced here: peripheral blood mononuclear cells (PBMCs), sampled at new diagnosis, from a patient treated with antithyroid drugs. The receptors derive from a woman aged 25 to 45 with Graves disease. The CDR3 runs from the conserved cysteine through the conserved F or W. D genes are given only for firm matches. Rows may omit the clone size; those that give it use once, few, many or a size class.

J: TRBJ1-5
V: TRBV15
size: many
D: -
DNA: TGTGCCACCAGCAGAGATCCCGGCAGCGTTCAGCATTTT
CDR3: CATSRDPGSVQHF

J: TRBJ1-2
V: TRBV7-2
size: many
D: -
DNA: TGTGCCAGCAGCCCTAGAATGTTCCGCTATGGCTACACCTTC
CDR3: CASSPRMFRYGYTF

J: TRBJ2-5
V: TRBV13
size: -
D: TRBD1
DNA: TGTGCCAGCAGCTCCCGGACAGGGGGCGAAGAGACCCAGTACTTC
CDR3: CASSSRTGGEETQYF

J: TRBJ2-5
V: TRBV20-1
size: many
D: -
DNA: TGCAGTGCTAGAGATCCCCCTTTGGACCGAAGGGAGACCCAGTACTTC
CDR3: CSARDPPLDRRETQYF

J: TRBJ1-5
V: TRBV6-1
size: many
D: -
DNA: TGTGCCAGCAGTCGGGTGCGGGGGGGCGCAGGCAATCAGCCCCAGCATTTT
CDR3: CASSRVRGGAGNQPQHF

J: TRBJ2-5
V: TRBV19
size: few
D: -
DNA: TGTGCCAGTTGCCTTTCTCCGGTCTCAACTATTTTCTTC
CDR3: CASCLSPVSTIFF

J: TRBJ2-1
V: TRBV27
size: -
D: -
DNA: TGTGCCAGCAGTTTAGGGCGACTAGACCGCAATGAGCAGTCCTTC
CDR3: CASSLGRLDRNEQSF

J: TRBJ2-5
V: TRBV2
size: many
D: TRBD1
DNA: TGTGCCAGCAGTTCCGGGACAGGGCCCCAAGAGACCCAGTACTTC
CDR3: CASSSGTGPQETQYF

J: TRBJ2-3
V: TRBV6-9
size: many
D: TRBD2
DNA: TGTGCCAGCAGTTTCCAGCGCGGGGGTGCGGGAGGAGGGGGAGATACGCAGTATTTT
CDR3: CASSFQRGGAGGGGDTQYF

J: TRBJ1-4
V: TRBV7-6
size: many
D: -
DNA: TGTGCCAGCAGCTTAGCGGGGGCAGCTAATGAAAAACTGTTTTTT
CDR3: CASSLAGAANEKLFF

J: TRBJ2-1
V: TRBV30
size: many
D: TRBD2
DNA: TGTGCCTGGCTGGCTAGCGGCTCCTACAATGAGCAGTTCTTC
CDR3: CAWLASGSYNEQFF

J: TRBJ2-7
V: TRBV5-5
size: many
D: -
DNA: TGTGCCAGCAGCTTGGGCTGGACCTACGAGCAGTACTTC
CDR3: CASSLGWTYEQYF

J: TRBJ2-7
V: TRBV5-6
size: many
D: TRBD2
DNA: TGTGCCAGCAGCTTGGAGGGACTAGCTGGGGAGCAGTACTTC
CDR3: CASSLEGLAGEQYF

J: TRBJ2-2
V: TRBV5-1
size: many
D: -
DNA: TGCGCCAGCAGCTTGGACGGGTTGGTGGACACCGGGGAGCTGTTTTTT
CDR3: CASSLDGLVDTGELFF

J: TRBJ1-1
V: TRBV7-9
size: -
D: -
DNA: TGTGCCAGCAGCTTAAACCCCGGGTCCCCTGAAGCTTTCTTT
CDR3: CASSLNPGSPEAFF

J: TRBJ2-3
V: TRBV7-6
size: -
D: TRBD2
DNA: TGTGCCAGCAGCTTAGCCCCTAGCGGGAGGAAAAGCACAGATACGCAGTATTTT
CDR3: CASSLAPSGRKSTDTQYF

J: TRBJ2-7
V: TRBV20-1
size: medium-sized
D: TRBD1
DNA: TGCAGTGCTAGACCGGGGGACAGGGATTACGAGCAGTACTTC
CDR3: CSARPGDRDYEQYF

J: TRBJ1-2
V: TRBV4-1
size: few
D: -
DNA: TGCGCCAGCAGCCAAGATGCCGCGGGACTATCTAACTATGGCTACACCTTC
CDR3: CASSQDAAGLSNYGYTF

J: TRBJ1-1
V: TRBV11-3
size: many
D: -
DNA: TGTGCCAGCAGCTTAGAGGATCGATTAGGCGGGACGGGGGTCACTGAAGCTTTCTTT
CDR3: CASSLEDRLGGTGVTEAFF

J: TRBJ2-1
V: TRBV5-6
size: many
D: -
DNA: TGTGCCAGCAGCCCACCCGGCGGAGCTGCTAATGAGCAGTTCTTC
CDR3: CASSPPGGAANEQFF